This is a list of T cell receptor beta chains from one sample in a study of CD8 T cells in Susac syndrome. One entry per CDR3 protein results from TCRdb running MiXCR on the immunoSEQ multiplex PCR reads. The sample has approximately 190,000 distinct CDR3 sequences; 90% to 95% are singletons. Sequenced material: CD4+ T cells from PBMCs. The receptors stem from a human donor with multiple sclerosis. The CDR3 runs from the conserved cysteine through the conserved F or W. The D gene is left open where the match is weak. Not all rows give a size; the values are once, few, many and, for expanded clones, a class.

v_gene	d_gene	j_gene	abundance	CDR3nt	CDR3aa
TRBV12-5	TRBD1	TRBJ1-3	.	TGTGCTAGTGGTTTTGGACAGGGGCGTAACACCATATATTTT	CASGFGQGRNTIYF
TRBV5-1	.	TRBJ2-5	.	TGCGCCAGTCGACGAGTGGGAGAGACCCAGTACTTC	CASRRVGETQYF
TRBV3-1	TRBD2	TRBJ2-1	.	TGTGCCAGCAGCCCTCGCGGTGGGGGTAGCGGGATATACAATGAGCAGTTCTTC	CASSPRGGGSGIYNEQFF
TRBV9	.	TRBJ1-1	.	TGTGCCAGCAGCGGCCCCCGAGTGGAAGAAGCTTTCTTT	CASSGPRVEEAFF
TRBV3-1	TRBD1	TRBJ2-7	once	TGTGCCAGCAGCACCCGGGACAGGGGGCGCCCCAGCGTGCAGTACTTC	CASSTRDRGRPSVQYF
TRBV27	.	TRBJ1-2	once	TGTGCCAGCGGCGCGACAGGACCACTTTATGGCTACACCTTC	CASGATGPLYGYTF
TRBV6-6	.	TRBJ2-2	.	TGTGCCAGCAGTTACCCCGGGGAGCTGTTTTTT	CASSYPGELFF
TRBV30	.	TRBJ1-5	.	TGTGCCTGGGGCAGAGATCAGCCCCAGCATTTT	CAWGRDQPQHF
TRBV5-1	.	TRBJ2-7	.	TGCGCCAGCAGCTTGGGGACCGGGACACAATTCTCCTACGAGCAGTACTTC	CASSLGTGTQFSYEQYF
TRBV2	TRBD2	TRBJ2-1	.	TGTGCCAGCACCTATGCGGGGGAAGGGCAGTTCTTC	CASTYAGEGQFF
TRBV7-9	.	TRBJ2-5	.	TGTGCCAGCAGCTTTTCCGGGTACCAAGAGACCCAGTACTTC	CASSFSGYQETQYF
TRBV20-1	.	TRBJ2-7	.	TGCAGTGCTAGAGGGCCAAAGCCCTACGAGCAGTACTTC	CSARGPKPYEQYF
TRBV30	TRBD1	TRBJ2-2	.	TGTGCCTGGACGGGACAGTACACCGGGGAGCTGTTTTTT	CAWTGQYTGELFF
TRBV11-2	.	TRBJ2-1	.	TGTGCCAGCAACAGAGGGAGATACAATGAGCAGTTCTTC	CASNRGRYNEQFF
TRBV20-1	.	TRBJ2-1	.	TGCAGTGCTATAGGGAATGAGCAGTTCTTC	CSAIGNEQFF
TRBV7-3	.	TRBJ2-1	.	TGTGCCAGCAGCCTCACCCCCCGTAATGAGCAGTTCTTC	CASSLTPRNEQFF
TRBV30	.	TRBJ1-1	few	TGTGCTTCATCGTCGGGACAGAACACTGAAGCTTTCTTT	CASSSGQNTEAFF
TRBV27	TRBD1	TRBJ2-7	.	TGTGCCAGCCGAGGATCCCAGGGGGCGAGAACCTACGAGCAGTACTTC	CASRGSQGARTYEQYF
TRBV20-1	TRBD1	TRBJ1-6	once	TGCAGTGCTGGGGACAGTCGGCATAATTCACCCCTCCACTTT	CSAGDSRHNSPLHF
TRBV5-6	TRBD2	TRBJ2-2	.	TGTGCCAGCAGGACGGGACTAGCTGGCGCCGGGGAGCTGTTTTTT	CASRTGLAGAGELFF
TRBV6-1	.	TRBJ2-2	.	TGTGCCAGTTACACCGGGGAGCTGTTTTTT	CASYTGELFF
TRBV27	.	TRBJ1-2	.	TGTGCCAGCCGGATGTCGGTCACAGGCAACTATGGCTACACCTTC	CASRMSVTGNYGYTF
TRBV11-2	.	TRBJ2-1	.	TGTGCCAGCAGCTTAGCCCGTTCAGGATATCAGTTCTTC	CASSLARSGYQFF
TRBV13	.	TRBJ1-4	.	TGTGCCAGCAGCTTGGGGGGCCCCGCAACTAATGAAAAACTGTTTTTT	CASSLGGPATNEKLFF
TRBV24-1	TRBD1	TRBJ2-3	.	TGTGCCACCAGTGACTCTGACAGGGGGTGGCAGTATTTT	CATSDSDRGWQYF
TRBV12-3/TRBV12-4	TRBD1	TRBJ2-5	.	TGTGCCAGCAGACCCGCCCTAGGGACAGCTCGCCAAGAGACCCAGTACTTC	CASRPALGTARQETQYF
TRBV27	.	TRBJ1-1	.	TGTGCCAGCAGGGCTGACGCCTGGGGTCGGAACACTGAAGCTTTCTTT	CASRADAWGRNTEAFF
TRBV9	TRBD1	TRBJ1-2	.	TGTGCCAGCAGCGCCCACAGGGGTTCGGGAGGCTACACCTTC	CASSAHRGSGGYTF
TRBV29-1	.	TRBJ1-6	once	TGCAGCGTCAAGGGGGACATCAATTCACCCCTCCACTTT	CSVKGDINSPLHF
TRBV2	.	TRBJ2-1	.	TGTGCCAGCGGGTTAACTTTTTTGAGCTCCTACAATGAGCAGTTCTTC	CASGLTFLSSYNEQFF
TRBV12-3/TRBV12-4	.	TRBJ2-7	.	TGTGCCAGCAGTTTTTTCGAGTCCTACGAGCAGTACTTC	CASSFFESYEQYF
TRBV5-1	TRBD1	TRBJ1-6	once	TGCGCCAGCAGCTCTGACGGACAGGCAAATTCACCCCTCCACTTT	CASSSDGQANSPLHF
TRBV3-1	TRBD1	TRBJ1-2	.	TGTGCCAGCAGCCACCCAGACAGGGGCAATGGCTACACCTTC	CASSHPDRGNGYTF
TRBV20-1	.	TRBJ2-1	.	TGCAGTGCTAGAGAAGGGTCCTACAATGAGCAGTTCTTC	CSAREGSYNEQFF
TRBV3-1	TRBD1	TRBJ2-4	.	TGTGCCAGCAGCCTAACAGGGGACCGTCAGTACTTC	CASSLTGDRQYF
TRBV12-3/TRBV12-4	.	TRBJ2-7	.	TGTGCCAGCAGTTTAGGGCCCGCAGGCTACGAGCAGTACTTC	CASSLGPAGYEQYF
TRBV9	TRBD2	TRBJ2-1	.	TGTGCCAGCAGCTTCGGGACTAGCGGAGACAATGAGCAGTTCTTC	CASSFGTSGDNEQFF
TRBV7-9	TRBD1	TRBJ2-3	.	TGTGCCAGCAGGGCCGGGACAGGATCCACAGATACGCAGTATTTT	CASRAGTGSTDTQYF
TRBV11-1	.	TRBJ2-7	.	TGTGCCAGCAGCCCAGCGCCCTCCGGGACTCAGACCACGCAGTACTTC	CASSPAPSGTQTTQYF
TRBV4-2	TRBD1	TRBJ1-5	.	TGTGCCAGCAGCCAAGGTAGCAGGGGGTTTTCGCCCCAGCATTTT	CASSQGSRGFSPQHF
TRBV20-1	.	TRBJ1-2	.	TGCAGTGGAGCAAGGGATCTATATGGCTACACCTTC	CSGARDLYGYTF
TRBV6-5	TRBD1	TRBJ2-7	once	TGTGCCAGCAGTTACTCTGCACAGGGGGTCTACGAGCAGTACTTC	CASSYSAQGVYEQYF
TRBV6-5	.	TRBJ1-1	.	TGTGCCAGCAGGACACAGATTGAAGCTTTCTTT	CASRTQIEAFF